The 5 T cell receptor beta chains below all came from one sample that was sequenced in a study of control samples from healthy donors and cancer patients. This table comes from immunoSEQ multiplex PCR, and its TCRdb copy is limited to in-frame clones, with some not included. The profile covers 260,000 or so clones, with about 80% appearing a single time and roughly 13% taken by the ten largest. Sequenced: PBMCs. The receptors here all came from a woman in her fifties or sixties with lung cancer.

This clone is a singleton in its sample. The rearrangement links TRBV6-5 to TRBJ2-2, with D possibly matching TRBD2 (5 bases). The CDR3 totals 13 residues. Trimming pared 1 base from V and 7 bases from J, leaving 7 bases between. Germline V CDR1 and CDR2: MNHEY, SVGAGI. The CDR3 DNA is TGTGCCAGCAGTTACTTTGAGGGCGGGGAGCTGTTTTTT. This encodes CASSYFEGGELFF.

The rearrangement joins TRBV24-1 to TRBJ2-7, with D perhaps matching TRBD2 (5 bases). The CDR3 covers 13 residues. CDR1 and CDR2 from the germline V gene are KGHDR and SFDVKD. V was pared by 10 bases and J by 2 bases, with 14 bases between. The chain's CDR3 is CATNRAGPYEQYF. The DNA of the CDR3 is TGTGCCACTAATCGGGCGGGCCCCTACGAGCAGTACTTC.

The V call is TRBV5-1, the J call TRBJ2-2; 7 nucleotides match TRBD2. V trimming: 4 bases; J trimming: 3 bases; junction bases outside the gene matches: 6. CDR1 is SGHRS and CDR2 is YFSETQ in the germline V gene. This CDR3 spans 15 amino acids. The CDR3 protein is CASSPAGDHTGELFF. CDR3 DNA: TGCGCCAGCAGCCCCGCGGGGGACCACACCGGGGAGCTGTTTTTT.

This clone was counted once. Distinct nucleotide sequences in the sample also encode this CDR3. The chain is built from TRBV28 and TRBJ1-2, with 10 bases matching TRBD1. This CDR3 has 14 amino acids. V lost 6 bases and J lost 3; bases outside the gene matches: 4. CDR1 and CDR2 from the germline V gene are MDHEN and SYDVKM. The DNA for the CDR3 is TGTGCCAGCAGCTCCGGGACAGGGGACTATGGCTACACCTTC. Translation gives CASSSGTGDYGYTF.

The J gene is TRBJ2-1, the V gene TRBV7-3; 8 bases fit TRBD2. The CDR3 is made up of 15 amino acids. V shed 2 bases and J 2 bases; nucleotides not matched to a gene: 2. The germline CDR1 and CDR2 sequences are SGHTA and FQGTGA. The CDR3: CASSLQAGAYNEQFF. CDR3 coding DNA: TGTGCCAGCAGCTTACAAGCGGGGGCCTACAATGAGCAGTTCTTC. Combining the CDR3 with reference TRBV7-3 and TRBJ2-1 gives the whole variable domain GAGVSQTPSNKVTEKGKYVELRCDPISGHTALYWYRQSLGQGPEFLIYFQGTGAADDSGLPNDRFFAVRPEGSVSTLKIQRTERGDSAVYLCASSLQAGAYNEQFFGPGTRLTVL.